What follows are 9 T cell receptor beta chains derived from one specimen sequenced in a study of T cells in Graves' hyperthyroidism and ophthalmopathy. Regions amplified from RNA transcripts were the TCR beta CDR3 regions. TCR CDR3 regions were first amplified by RT-PCR with HTBI primers. MiXCR, applied by TCRdb to the multiplex PCR reads, yields one record per CDR3 protein. The data hold approximately 150,000 distinct CDR3 sequences, with roughly 10% observed a single time. Sequencing was performed on blood. The receptors were gathered from a woman aged 18-30 years with Graves' hyperthyroidism that later progressed to Graves' ophthalmopathy.

The sample holds a few counts of this clonotype. The V gene is TRBV14, the J gene TRBJ1-3; D not certain. Germline V CDR1 and CDR2: SGHDN, FVKESK. The CDR3 length is 14 residues. V was cut by 3 bases and J by 7 bases, with 13 bases left in between. In DNA form, the CDR3 reads TGTGCCAGCAGCCATCACCTGGTAGGGAACACCATATATTTT. Protein: CASSHHLVGNTIYF.

This clonotype was counted ten times or more. This chain joins TRBV12-3 or TRBV12-4 and TRBJ2-2, with 8 bases that match TRBD1. V lost 4 bases, J lost 6 bases, and 4 bases stayed unmatched. The CDR3 consists of 14 residues. The CDR3 loop reads CASSYGQGSGELFF. The CDR3 bases are TGTGCCAGCAGTTACGGACAGGGTTCCGGGGAGCTGTTTTTT.

There are many counts of this clonotype. The rearrangement uses TRBV7-8 and TRBJ2-2; possibly TRBD1 for D (7 bases). Trimming pared 4 bases from V and 6 bases from J, leaving 18 bases between. This CDR3 is built from 16 residues. CDR1 and CDR2 (germline): SGHVS, FQNEAQ. The CDR3 DNA sequence: TGTGCCAGCAGCTCGTTGACAGGGTCGGGAGCCGGGGAGCTGTTTTTT. It codes for CASSSLTGSGAGELFF.

V is TRBV4-2 and J is TRBJ1-2, with TRBD1 identical over 8 bases. The V and J ends lost 2 bases and 8 bases, in that order; junction bases with no gene match: 4. Per germline, CDR1 LGHNA and CDR2 YNFKEQ. This CDR3 has 13 amino acids. This CDR3 reads CASSQFGQGGYTF. The CDR3 DNA reads as TGTGCCAGCAGCCAATTCGGACAGGGAGGCTACACCTTC.

V is TRBV28 and J is TRBJ1-2; TRBD1 aligns across 9 bases. Germline CDR1 and CDR2: MDHEN and SYDVKM. J gave up 7 bases and V 6 bases, and 12 bases lay outside the gene matches. CDR3 size: 15 residues. The CDR3 nucleotides are TGTGCCAGCAGGTCACAGGGGGCAATCGTGCGTGGCTACACCTTC. Protein: CASRSQGAIVRGYTF.

This clonotype was recorded at least ten times. This chain joins TRBV28 and TRBJ1-2; D possibly corresponds to TRBD1 (5 bases). CDR3 length equals 17 residues. V was cut by 3 bases and J by 4 bases, with 21 bases left in between. Germline V gene sequence: CDR1 MDHEN, CDR2 SYDVKM. The CDR3 loop is CASSFSGVGVSSYGYTF. As DNA, the CDR3 is TGTGCCAGCAGTTTCTCGGGGGTCGGGGTTAGTAGCTATGGCTACACCTTC.

In this sample, this clonotype turned up many times. This sequence joins TRBV30 and TRBJ1-2; weak D call: TRBD1 (6 bases). The V end lost 1 base, the J end lost 2 bases, and 11 bases lay between the germline ends. The CDR3 sequence is 14 residues long. From germline, CDR1 is GTSNPN and CDR2 SVGIG (reference sequence). CDR3 coding DNA: TGTGCCTGGAGTGGAGACAGGTCCAACTATGGCTACACCTTC. Amino acid sequence: CAWSGDRSNYGYTF. Supplemented by reference TRBV30 and TRBJ1-2, the full variable domain reads SQTIHQWPATLVQPVGSPLSLECTVEGTSNPNLYWYRQAAGRGLQLLFYSVGIGQISSEVPQNLSASRPQDRQFILSSKKLLLSDSGFYLCAWSGDRSNYGYTFGSGTRLTVV.

In the case of this clonotype: A read error may explain this, as a much larger clone is one base away. The chain couples TRBV12-3 or TRBV12-4 to TRBJ2-3, with D perhaps TRBD1 (5 bases). The length of the CDR3 is 14 residues. The CDR3 DNA reads as TGTGGCAGCAGTTTTTTAGGGGGCACAGATACGCAGTATTTT. This encodes CGSSFLGGTDTQYF.

This clonotype came up many times. The rearrangement joins TRBV9 to TRBJ1-2, with D hard to call. There are 13 residues in the CDR3. V lost 3 bases and J lost 6, with 12 bases in between. The germline CDR1 and CDR2 sequences are SGDLS and YYNGEE. CDR3 region: CASSGGQADGYTF. Written as DNA, the CDR3 is TGTGCCAGCAGCGGCGGGCAGGCCGATGGCTACACCTTC.